The present entry profiles one TCR beta chain with its context. This entry belongs to a study of post-analysis software for immune sequencing data. Unique molecular identifiers featured in each of the TCR beta cDNA libraries. TCRdb re-analysed the PCR reads in MiXCR, keeping a single row per CDR3 protein. Of approximately 400,000 distinct CDR3 sequences listed, roughly 30% are singletons. The sequencing input was blood. The clonotype comes from a girl aged 10-17 years with multiple sclerosis.

This CDR3 reads CASSYILQAGGRGLPYEQYF. The CDR3 DNA reads TGTGCCAGCAGCTATATCCTTCAAGCGGGGGGCAGGGGGCTTCCTTACGAGCAGTACTTC. The chain carries TRBV11-2 and TRBJ2-4; a possible D gene is TRBD2 (9 bases). The better agreement between TRBJ2-7 and the DNA end casts doubt on the J call. Germline loops: CDR1 SGHAT, CDR2 FQNNGV. The CDR3 has 20 amino acids.